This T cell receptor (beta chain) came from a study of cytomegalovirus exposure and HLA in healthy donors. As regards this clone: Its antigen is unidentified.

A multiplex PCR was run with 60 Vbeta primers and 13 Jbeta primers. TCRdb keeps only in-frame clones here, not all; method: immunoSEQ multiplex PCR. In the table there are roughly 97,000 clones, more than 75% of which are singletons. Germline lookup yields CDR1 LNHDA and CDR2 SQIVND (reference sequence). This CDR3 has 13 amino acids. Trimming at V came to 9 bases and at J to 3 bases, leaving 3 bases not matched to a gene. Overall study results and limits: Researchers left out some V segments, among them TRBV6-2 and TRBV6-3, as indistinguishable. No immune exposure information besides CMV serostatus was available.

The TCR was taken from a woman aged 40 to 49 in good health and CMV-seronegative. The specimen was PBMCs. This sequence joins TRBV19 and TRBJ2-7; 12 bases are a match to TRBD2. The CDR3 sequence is CASRLAGDYEQYF. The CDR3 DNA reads TGTGCCAGCAGACTAGCGGGAGACTACGAGCAGTACTTC.